One and the same sample provided the 23 T cell receptor beta chains below, sequenced in a study of vaccination effects on CD4 cells after COVID-19. Assay: immunoSEQ multiplex PCR; the TCRdb copy retains only in-frame clones and omits some. The sample records some 66,000 clones, around 85% being singletons. These receptors have no identified antigens. Subsequent to a culture period of about ten days, CD4+ T cells were isolated. Participants got two doses of BNT162b2 or mRNA-1273 vaccine. The source was CD4+ T cells from PBMCs cultured without peptide, collected after COVID-19 vaccination. These receptor sequences come from a human donor who received a COVID-19 vaccine.

The CDR3 sequence: CASSLRGGQPQHF. The CDR3 DNA reads as TGTGCCAGCAGCTTAAGGGGCGGCCAGCCCCAGCATTTT. J is TRBJ1-5 and V is TRBV7-2; possibly TRBD1 for D (5 bases). From germline, CDR1 is SGHTA and CDR2 FQGNSA. This CDR3 has 13 residues. The V gene lost 2 bases and the J gene lost 7 bases, with 9 bases spanning the gap.

There are a few counts of this clone. The rearrangement links TRBV11-2 to TRBJ1-1; D ambiguous. Per the germline V gene, CDR1 is SGHAT and CDR2 is FQNNGV. V gave up 5 bases and J gave up 2 bases, with 12 bases separating them. The CDR3 is made up of 14 amino acids. In nucleotides, the CDR3 is TGTGCCAGCAGCCCAGGAGGGTTAAACACTGAAGCTTTCTTT. This gives the protein CASSPGGLNTEAFF.

The V and J genes are TRBV4-1 and TRBJ2-6, with a weak D call TRBD1 (6 bases). CDR1 and CDR2 from the germline V gene are MGHRA and YSYEKL. The CDR3 consists of 18 residues. With 1 base removed from V and 1 base from J, the gap between germline ends came to 14 bases. Here the CDR3 reads CASSQAGAGVSGANVLTF. The CDR3 coding sequence is TGCGCCAGCAGCCAAGCTGGGGCAGGGGTTTCTGGGGCCAACGTCCTGACTTTC.

The V and J genes are TRBV3-1 (or the pseudogene TRBV3-2) and TRBJ2-2; 10 nucleotides match TRBD2. Germline V gene lookup returns CDR1 LGHDT and CDR2 YNNKEL (reference sequence). The V gene end was trimmed by 0 bases and the J gene end by 0 bases; junction bases not matched to a gene: 4. The CDR3 sequence is 18 residues long. The CDR3 DNA follows: TGTGCCAGCAGCCAAGAAGCGCTAGCGGGAGCGAACACCGGGGAGCTGTTTTTT. This sequence encodes CASSQEALAGANTGELFF.

This clone came up once. The CDR3 DNA is TGTGCCAGCAGCTTAATCACGGTATCTAACACTGAAGCTTTCTTT. The encoded protein is CASSLITVSNTEAFF. The chain recombines TRBV7-8 with TRBJ1-1, with D uncertain. The CDR3 loop spans 15 amino acids. V was pared by 2 bases and J by 2 bases, with 12 bases between. Germline V gene sequence: CDR1 SGHVS, CDR2 FQNEAQ.

The gene calls are TRBV23-1 and TRBJ2-1, with 10 bases identical to TRBD1. TRBV23-1 is an ORF; its function is uncertain. V lost 8 bases and J lost 5; bases outside the gene matches: 12. The length of the CDR3 is 16 residues. CDR3 residues: CASRGPRDRGNNEQFF. The CDR3, as DNA: TGCGCCAGCCGGGGGCCACGGGACAGGGGAAACAATGAGCAGTTCTTC.

This chain connects TRBV2 to TRBJ1-1, with 9 bases lining up with TRBD1. Germline loops: CDR1 SNHLY, CDR2 FYNNEI. The CDR3 consists of 14 residues. V was clipped by 6 bases and J by 5 bases; unmatched bases: 7. In nucleotides, the CDR3 is TGTGCCAGCAGGGAACAGGGGGCAGAAACTGAAGCTTTCTTT. Amino acid sequence: CASREQGAETEAFF.

This clone was counted only a few times. This chain joins TRBV5-1 and TRBJ1-2, with D possibly TRBD1 on 6 matching bases. Germline CDR1 SGHRS, CDR2 YFSETQ. V was cut by 0 bases and J by 6 bases, with 9 bases left in between. The CDR3 is made up of 13 amino acids. CDR3: CASSLDGGDGYTF. CDR3 coding DNA: TGCGCCAGCAGCTTGGACGGGGGCGATGGCTACACCTTC.

The chain recombines TRBV10-3 with TRBJ2-5; D not certain. Trimming removed 2 bases from V and 0 bases from J, with 4 bases in between. Germline V CDR1 and CDR2: ENHRY, SYGVKD. The CDR3 contains 13 residues. The CDR3 DNA is TGTGCCATCAGTGAGGGGTACCAAGAGACCCAGTACTTC. It codes for CAISEGYQETQYF.

This clone was recorded once. The chain's CDR3 is CASSEAIGGSPLHF. The CDR3 DNA reads TGCGCCAGCAGTGAGGCGATAGGGGGGTCACCCCTCCACTTT. V is TRBV10-1 and J is TRBJ1-6, with D tentatively TRBD1 (6 bases). The CDR3 has 14 residues. V lost 2 bases and J lost 10, with 12 bases in between. Per the germline V gene, CDR1 is WNHNN and CDR2 is SYGVQD (reference sequence).

This chain joins TRBV2 and TRBJ2-1; D is possibly TRBD1 or TRBD2 (5 bases each). V was cut by 6 bases and J by 0 bases, with 6 bases left in between. Germline V gene sequence: CDR1 SNHLY, CDR2 FYNNEI. The CDR3 spans 13 residues. The CDR3 loop reads CASRGDSYNEQFF. The CDR3 bases are TGTGCCAGCAGGGGGGACTCCTACAATGAGCAGTTCTTC.

The chain joins TRBV2 to TRBJ1-1; the D is unclear. Trimming pared 9 bases from V and 5 bases from J, leaving 16 bases between. The CDR3 runs to 13 residues. Germline V gene data show CDR1 as SNHLY and CDR2 as FYNNEI. The CDR3 bases are TGTGCCAGGAGGGAAGGCCGAAGTACTGAAGCTTTCTTT. This sequence encodes CARREGRSTEAFF.

This clone was counted a few times. Additional DNA sequences in this sample encode the identical CDR3. The chain uses TRBV19 and TRBJ2-1; 9 bases fit TRBD1. Germline trimming cut 6 bases from V and 2 bases from J; bases unmatched to any gene: 2. CDR1 and CDR2 (germline): LNHDA, SQIVND (reference sequence). The CDR3 loop spans 14 amino acids. The CDR3 loop reads CASSRTGAYNEQFF. For the CDR3, the DNA is TGTGCCAGTAGCCGGACAGGGGCCTACAATGAGCAGTTCTTC.

The chain links TRBV3-1 (or the pseudogene TRBV3-2) to TRBJ2-5; TRBD2 matches at 10 bases. The junction had 10 bases not matched to a gene; V was cut back by 1 base and J by 8 bases. CDR1 LGHDT and CDR2 YNNKEL come from the germline V gene (reference sequence). CDR3 length: 16 amino acids. CDR3 bases: TGTGCCAGCAGCCAAGCCGGTCTAGCGGGGGCCGGAACCCAGTACTTC. Its translation is CASSQAGLAGAGTQYF.

The rearrangement joins TRBV6-5 to TRBJ2-7; D is uncertain. CDR1 and CDR2 from the germline V gene are MNHEY and SVGAGI. This CDR3 contains 12 residues. V lost 4 bases to trimming and J lost 4 bases, with 8 bases between them. The CDR3 here is CASSFVLYEQYV. The CDR3 DNA is TGTGCCAGCAGTTTTGTACTATACGAGCAGTACGTC.

V and J are TRBV11-2 and TRBJ2-7; D uncertain. The CDR3 spans 13 residues. The germline V gene has CDR1 SGHAT and CDR2 FQNNGV. V was clipped by 1 base and J by 7 bases, with 11 bases between them. The CDR3 loop is CASSLVGSREQYV. The CDR3, as DNA: TGTGCCAGCAGCTTAGTGGGCTCACGGGAGCAGTACGTC.

In its sample, this clone was seen once. This chain uses TRBV28 with TRBJ1-1; weak D call: TRBD1 (6 bases). The germline V gene has CDR1 MDHEN and CDR2 SYDVKM. The length of the CDR3 is 17 residues. Trimming pared 7 bases from V and 0 bases from J, leaving 21 bases between. This chain's CDR3 is CASTDLLTGTMNTEAFF. For the CDR3, the DNA is TGTGCCAGCACCGACCTTTTGACAGGAACAATGAACACTGAAGCTTTCTTT.

The chain has TRBV21-1 and TRBJ2-2; the table gives TRBD2 as D, unverified against the DNA. TRBV21-1 counts as a pseudogene. The CDR3 runs to 17 residues. In nucleotides, the CDR3 is TGTGCCAGCAGCAAAGAGGCGGGGGGGGCGAACACCGGGGAGCTGTTTTTT. It yields the protein CASSKEAGGANTGELFF.

The chain has TRBV24-1 and TRBJ2-1, with D maybe TRBD1 (6 bases). CDR3 length: 16 amino acids. Germline V CDR1 and CDR2: KGHDR, SFDVKD. The V end lost 1 base, the J end lost 7 bases, and 16 bases lay between the germline ends. CDR3 DNA: TGTGCCACCAGTGATTTTAAAGGGGGAATGGGGAATGAGCAGTTCTTC. Protein product: CATSDFKGGMGNEQFF.

This chain uses TRBV10-1 with TRBJ2-3, with 8 positions matching TRBD1. CDR1 and CDR2 from the germline V gene are WNHNN and SYGVQD (reference sequence). Germline trimming cut 4 bases from V and 2 bases from J; bases unmatched to any gene: 5. The CDR3 length is 15 residues. As DNA, the CDR3 is TGCGCCAGCAGTGGCCGGGACAGGCCCACAGATACGCAGTATTTT. Its protein product is CASSGRDRPTDTQYF.

The chain recombines TRBV11-2 with TRBJ1-1; D remains ambiguous. CDR3 length equals 14 residues. The V end was cut by 0 bases, the J end by 6 bases, with 11 bases between. The germline CDR1 and CDR2 sequences are SGHAT and FQNNGV. CDR3 bases: TGTGCCAGCAGCTTAGAGCCAGGAAGGGCTGAAGCTTTCTTT. This translates into CASSLEPGRAEAFF.

The J gene is TRBJ1-3, the V gene TRBV2; TRBD1 might be the D (6 bases). The CDR3 runs 16 residues. With 6 bases removed from V and 0 bases from J, the gap between germline ends came to 15 bases. CDR1 is SNHLY and CDR2 is FYNNEI in the germline V gene. In DNA form, the CDR3 reads TGTGCCAGCAGAGGGCGGGACACTCACTCTGGAAACACCATATATTTT. Protein sequence: CASRGRDTHSGNTIYF.

The rearrangement links TRBV7-2 to TRBJ2-5, with TRBD2 identical over 15 bases. Germline CDR1 is SGHTA and CDR2 is FQGNSA. The CDR3 is 18 residues long. Trimming removed 0 bases from V and 0 bases from J; junction bases left unmatched: 2. This chain's CDR3 is CASSLAGTSGGYQETQYF. CDR3 nucleotide sequence: TGTGCCAGCAGCTTAGCGGGGACTAGCGGGGGGTACCAAGAGACCCAGTACTTC.